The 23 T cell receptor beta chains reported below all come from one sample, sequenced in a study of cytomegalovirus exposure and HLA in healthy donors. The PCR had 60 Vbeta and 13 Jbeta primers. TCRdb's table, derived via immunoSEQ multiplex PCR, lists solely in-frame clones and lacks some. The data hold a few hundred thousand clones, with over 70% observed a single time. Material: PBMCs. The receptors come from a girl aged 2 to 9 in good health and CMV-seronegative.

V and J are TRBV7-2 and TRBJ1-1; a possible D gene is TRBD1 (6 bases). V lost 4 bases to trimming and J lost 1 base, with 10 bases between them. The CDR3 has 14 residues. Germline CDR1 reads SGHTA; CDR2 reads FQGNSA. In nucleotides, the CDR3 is TGTGCCAGCAGCTATACGGGACAGAACACTGAAGCTTTCTTT. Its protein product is CASSYTGQNTEAFF.

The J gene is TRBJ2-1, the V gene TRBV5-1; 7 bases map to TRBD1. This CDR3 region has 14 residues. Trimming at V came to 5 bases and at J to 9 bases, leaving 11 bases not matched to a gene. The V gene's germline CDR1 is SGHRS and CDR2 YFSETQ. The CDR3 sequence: CASRLSGTELEQFF. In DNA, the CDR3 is TGCGCCAGCAGGCTGTCCGGGACAGAACTTGAGCAGTTCTTC.

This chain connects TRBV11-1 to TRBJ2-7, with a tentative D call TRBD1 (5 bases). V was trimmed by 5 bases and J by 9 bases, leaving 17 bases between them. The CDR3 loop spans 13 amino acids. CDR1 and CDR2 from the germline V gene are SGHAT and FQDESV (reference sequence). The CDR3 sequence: CASSDKWGRGQYF. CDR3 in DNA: TGTGCCAGCAGCGATAAATGGGGCCGAGGGCAGTACTTC.

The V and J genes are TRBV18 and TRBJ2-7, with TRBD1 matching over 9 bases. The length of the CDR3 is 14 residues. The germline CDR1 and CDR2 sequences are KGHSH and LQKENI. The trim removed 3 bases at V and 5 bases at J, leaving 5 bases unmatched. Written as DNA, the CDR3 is TGTGCCAGCTCACCTCGGGACAGGGACGACGAGCAGTACTTC. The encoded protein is CASSPRDRDDEQYF. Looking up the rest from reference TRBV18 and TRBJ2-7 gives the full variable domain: NAGVMQNPRHLVRRRGQEARLRCSPMKGHSHVYWYRQLPEEGLKFMVYLQKENIIDESGMPKERFSAEFPKEGPSILRIQQVVRGDSAAYFCASSPRDRDDEQYFGPGTRLTVT.

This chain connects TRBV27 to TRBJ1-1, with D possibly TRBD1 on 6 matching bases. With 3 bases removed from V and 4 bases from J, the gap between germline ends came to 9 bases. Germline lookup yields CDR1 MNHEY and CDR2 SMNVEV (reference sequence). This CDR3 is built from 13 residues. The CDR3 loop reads CASSFGGATEAFF. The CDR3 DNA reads TGTGCCAGCAGTTTTGGGGGGGCCACTGAAGCTTTCTTT.

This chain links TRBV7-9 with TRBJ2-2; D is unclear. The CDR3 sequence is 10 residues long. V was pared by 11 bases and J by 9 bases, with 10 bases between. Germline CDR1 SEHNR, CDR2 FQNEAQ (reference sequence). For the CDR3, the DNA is TGTGCCCCCCATGGGCGGGAGCTGTTTTTT. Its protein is CAPHGRELFF. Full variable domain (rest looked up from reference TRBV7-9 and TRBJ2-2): DTGVSQNPRHKITKRGQNVTFRCDPISEHNRLYWYRQTLGQGPEFLTYFQNEAQLEKSRLLSDRFSAERPKGSFSTLEIQRTEQGDSAMYLCAPHGRELFFGEGSRLTVL.

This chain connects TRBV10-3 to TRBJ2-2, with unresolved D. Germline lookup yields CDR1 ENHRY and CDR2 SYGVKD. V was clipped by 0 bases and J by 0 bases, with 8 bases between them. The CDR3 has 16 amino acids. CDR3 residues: CAISESYITNTGELFF. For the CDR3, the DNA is TGTGCCATCAGTGAGTCTTACATCACGAACACCGGGGAGCTGTTTTTT.

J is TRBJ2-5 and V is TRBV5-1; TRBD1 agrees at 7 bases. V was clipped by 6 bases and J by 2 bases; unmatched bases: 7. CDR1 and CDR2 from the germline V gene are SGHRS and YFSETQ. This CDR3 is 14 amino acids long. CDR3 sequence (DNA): TGCGCCAGCACGTTGACAGGGCCTCAAGAGACCCAGTACTTC. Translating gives CASTLTGPQETQYF.

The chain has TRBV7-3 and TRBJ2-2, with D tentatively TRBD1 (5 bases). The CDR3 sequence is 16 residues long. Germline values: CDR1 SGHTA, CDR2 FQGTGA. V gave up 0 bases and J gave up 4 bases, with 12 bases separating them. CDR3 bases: TGTGCCAGCAGCTTAACAGGGGCGGTCGTCACCGGGGAGCTGTTTTTT. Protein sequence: CASSLTGAVVTGELFF.

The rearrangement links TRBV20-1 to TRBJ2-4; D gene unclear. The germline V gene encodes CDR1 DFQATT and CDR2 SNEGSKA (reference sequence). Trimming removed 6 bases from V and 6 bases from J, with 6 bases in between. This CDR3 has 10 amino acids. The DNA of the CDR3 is TGCAGTGCCCTACTAAACATTCAGTACTTC. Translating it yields CSALLNIQYF.

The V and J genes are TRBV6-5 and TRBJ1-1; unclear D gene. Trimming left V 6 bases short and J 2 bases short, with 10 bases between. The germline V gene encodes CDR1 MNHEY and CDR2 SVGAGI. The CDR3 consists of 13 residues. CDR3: CASSHTVNTEAFF. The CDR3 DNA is TGTGCCAGCAGCCATACAGTAAACACTGAAGCTTTCTTT.

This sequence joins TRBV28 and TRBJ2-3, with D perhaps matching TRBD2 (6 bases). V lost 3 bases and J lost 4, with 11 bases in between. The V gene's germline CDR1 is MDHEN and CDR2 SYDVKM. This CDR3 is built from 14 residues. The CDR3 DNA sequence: TGTGCCAGCAGTTTCGGGGGATCGCCAGATACGCAGTATTTT. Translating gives CASSFGGSPDTQYF.

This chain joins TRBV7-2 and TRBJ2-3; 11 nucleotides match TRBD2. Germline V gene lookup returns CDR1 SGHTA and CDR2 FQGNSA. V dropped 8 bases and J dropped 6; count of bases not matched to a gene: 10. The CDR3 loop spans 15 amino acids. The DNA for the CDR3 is TGTGCCAGCCAGCGGATAGCGGGAGGGTTCGATACGCAGTATTTT. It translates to CASQRIAGGFDTQYF.

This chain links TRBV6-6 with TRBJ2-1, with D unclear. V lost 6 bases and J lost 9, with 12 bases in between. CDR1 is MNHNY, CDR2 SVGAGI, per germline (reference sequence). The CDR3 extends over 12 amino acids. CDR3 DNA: TGTGCCAGCAGGGCAGGCCGCGTTGAGCAGTTCTTC. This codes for CASRAGRVEQFF.

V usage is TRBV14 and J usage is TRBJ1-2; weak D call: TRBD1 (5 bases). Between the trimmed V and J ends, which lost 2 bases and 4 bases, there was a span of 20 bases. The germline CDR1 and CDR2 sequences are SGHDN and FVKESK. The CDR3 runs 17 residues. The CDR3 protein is CASSQSNQPGRLYGYTF. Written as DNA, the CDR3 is TGTGCCAGCAGCCAATCCAACCAACCAGGGCGTCTCTATGGCTACACCTTC.

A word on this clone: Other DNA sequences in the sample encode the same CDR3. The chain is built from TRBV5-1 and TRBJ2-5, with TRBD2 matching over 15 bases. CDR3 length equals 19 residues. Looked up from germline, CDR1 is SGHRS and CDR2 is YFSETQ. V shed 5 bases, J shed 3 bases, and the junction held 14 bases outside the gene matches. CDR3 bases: TGCGCCAGCAGTCGGTCGGGACTAGCGGGAGGAATTAGGGAAGAGACCCAGTACTTC. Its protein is CASSRSGLAGGIREETQYF.

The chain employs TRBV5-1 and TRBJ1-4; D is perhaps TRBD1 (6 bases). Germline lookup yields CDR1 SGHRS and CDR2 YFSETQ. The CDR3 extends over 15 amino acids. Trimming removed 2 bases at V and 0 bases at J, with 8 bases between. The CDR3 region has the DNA TGCGCCAGCAGCTTAGGGGGAGCAACTAATGAAAAACTGTTTTTT. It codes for CASSLGGATNEKLFF. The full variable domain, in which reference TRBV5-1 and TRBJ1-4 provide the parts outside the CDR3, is KAGVTQTPRYLIKTRGQQVTLSCSPISGHRSVSWYQQTPGQGLQFLFEYFSETQRNKGNFPGRFSGRQFSNSRSEMNVSTLELGDSALYLCASSLGGATNEKLFFGSGTQLSVL.

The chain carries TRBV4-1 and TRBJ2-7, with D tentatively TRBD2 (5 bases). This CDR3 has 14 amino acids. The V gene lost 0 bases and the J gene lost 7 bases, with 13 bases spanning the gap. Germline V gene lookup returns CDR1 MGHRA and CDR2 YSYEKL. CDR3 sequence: CASSQDIMSGEQYF. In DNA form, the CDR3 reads TGCGCCAGCAGCCAAGATATCATGTCGGGGGAGCAGTACTTC.

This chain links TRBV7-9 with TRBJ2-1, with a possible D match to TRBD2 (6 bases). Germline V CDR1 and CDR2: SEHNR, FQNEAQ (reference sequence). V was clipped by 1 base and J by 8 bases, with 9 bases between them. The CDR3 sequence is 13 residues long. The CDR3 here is CASSLERADEQFF. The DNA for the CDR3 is TGTGCCAGCAGCTTAGAGCGGGCGGATGAGCAGTTCTTC.

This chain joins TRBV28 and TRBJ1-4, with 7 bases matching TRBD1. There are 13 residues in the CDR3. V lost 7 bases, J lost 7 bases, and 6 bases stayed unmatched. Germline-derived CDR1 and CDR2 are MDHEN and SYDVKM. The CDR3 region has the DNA TGTGCCAGCAAGGGGGCTCCCCGTGAAAAACTGTTTTTT. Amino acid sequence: CASKGAPREKLFF.

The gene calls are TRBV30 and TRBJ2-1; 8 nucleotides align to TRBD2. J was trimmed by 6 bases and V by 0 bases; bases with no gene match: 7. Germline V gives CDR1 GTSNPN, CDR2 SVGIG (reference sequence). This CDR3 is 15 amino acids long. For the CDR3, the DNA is TGTGCCTGGAGTGTACCCGGGGGGGGGCGCAATGAGCAGTTCTTC. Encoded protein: CAWSVPGGGRNEQFF.

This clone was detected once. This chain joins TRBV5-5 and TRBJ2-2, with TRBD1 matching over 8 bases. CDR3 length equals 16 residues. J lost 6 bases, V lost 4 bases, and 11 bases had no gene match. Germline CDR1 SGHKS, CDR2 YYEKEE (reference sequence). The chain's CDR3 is CASSHRQGSYSGELFF. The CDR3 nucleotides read TGTGCCAGCAGCCACCGACAGGGGAGCTATTCCGGGGAGCTGTTTTTT.

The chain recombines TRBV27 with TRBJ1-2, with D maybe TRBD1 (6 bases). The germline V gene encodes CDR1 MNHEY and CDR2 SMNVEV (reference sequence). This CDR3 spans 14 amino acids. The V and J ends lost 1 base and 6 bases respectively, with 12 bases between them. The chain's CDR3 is CASSLLGGGDGYTF. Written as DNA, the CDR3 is TGTGCCAGCAGTTTATTGGGTGGGGGCGATGGCTACACCTTC.